Presented here are 24 T cell receptor beta chains from one specimen sequenced in a study of PD-L1 blockade in urothelial cancer. This table comes from immunoSEQ multiplex PCR, and its TCRdb copy is limited to in-frame clones, with some not included. The sample contains 100,000 to 150,000 clones, around 88% of which appear only once. Time point noted: peripheral blood 6 weeks after treatment start. The input for sequencing was PBMCs, taken around atezolizumab (anti-PD-L1) treatment. The receptor set was obtained from a man aged 50-60 years with urothelial cancer.

The table lists this clone with a count of one. J is TRBJ2-3 and V is TRBV9, with D possibly being TRBD1 (5 bases). The germline CDR1 and CDR2 sequences are SGDLS and YYNGEE. Trimming pared 4 bases from V and 1 base from J, leaving 10 bases between. CDR3 length: 14 residues. The CDR3 nucleotides read TGTGCCAGCAGCCCCCGCAGGGGCACAGATACGCAGTATTTT. It translates to CASSPRRGTDTQYF.

The chain carries TRBV5-6 and TRBJ1-6, with 9 bases lining up with TRBD1. The CDR3 contains 16 residues. In germline, CDR1 is SGHDT, CDR2 YYEEEE. V trimming: 4 bases; J trimming: 9 bases; junction bases outside the gene matches: 11. The CDR3 region has the DNA TGTGCCAGCAGCCTTCGGGGGACAGGGTTATTTTCACCCCTCCACTTT. Translated: CASSLRGTGLFSPLHF.

The chain links TRBV28 to TRBJ2-7, with 9 positions matching TRBD1. CDR1 is MDHEN, CDR2 SYDVKM, per germline. J lost 4 bases, V lost 6 bases, and 7 bases had no gene match. The CDR3 loop spans 14 amino acids. The DNA for the CDR3 is TGTGCCAGCAGCACGGGACAGGGAATGTACGAGCAGTACTTC. Translating it yields CASSTGQGMYEQYF.

The chain joins TRBV5-1 to TRBJ2-3, with TRBD1 as a possible D gene (6 bases). The CDR3 spans 16 residues. Germline V gene data show CDR1 as SGHRS and CDR2 as YFSETQ. Trimming removed 3 bases at V and 4 bases at J, with 18 bases between. The CDR3 here is CASSYVQGRLPDTQYF. The CDR3, as DNA: TGCGCCAGCAGCTACGTACAGGGTCGGTTGCCAGATACGCAGTATTTT.

The chain employs TRBV5-5 and TRBJ1-6; D perhaps matches TRBD1 (6 bases). Germline lookup yields CDR1 SGHKS and CDR2 YYEKEE (reference sequence). The CDR3 contains 15 residues. Trimming cost V 0 bases and J 7 bases, with 11 bases left between them. The CDR3 nucleotides read TGTGCCAGCAGCTTGGTCACAGGGAACAATTCACCCCTCCACTTT. The encoded protein is CASSLVTGNNSPLHF.

In DNA form, the CDR3 reads TGTGCCAGCAGCCAGCACAGCGGAGCAGATACGCAGTATTTT. Translating it yields CASSQHSGADTQYF. The chain links TRBV4-2 to TRBJ2-3; tentatively, D is TRBD2 (5 bases). Germline V CDR1 and CDR2: LGHNA, YNFKEQ. Trimming shortened V by 3 bases and J by 4 bases, and 11 bases separated the two germline ends. The CDR3 is 14 amino acids.

This chain connects TRBV5-4 to TRBJ2-3, with D perhaps matching TRBD2 (6 bases). The V end was cut by 4 bases, the J end by 3 bases, with 12 bases between. The CDR3 length is 14 residues. The germline V gene has CDR1 SGHNT and CDR2 YYREEE (reference sequence). CDR3 bases: TGTGCCAGCAGCCGGGAGCTAGTTACAGATACGCAGTATTTT. This encodes CASSRELVTDTQYF.

V usage is TRBV30 and J usage is TRBJ2-7; D is unclear. Germline V lookup: CDR1 GTSNPN, CDR2 SVGIG (reference sequence). The V end was cut by 4 bases, the J end by 0 bases, with 4 bases between. CDR3 length: 11 amino acids. The CDR3 DNA follows: TGTGCCTGGACAGACTCCTACGAGCAGTACTTC. It encodes CAWTDSYEQYF.

CDR3 amino acids: CASSPGLAAYTGELFF. In DNA form, the CDR3 reads TGTGCCAGCAGCCCCGGACTAGCGGCGTACACCGGGGAGCTGTTTTTT. The chain employs TRBV5-4 and TRBJ2-2; TRBD2 matches at 10 bases. This CDR3 spans 16 amino acids. V shed 4 bases and J 3 bases; nucleotides not matched to a gene: 6. Germline V gene lookup returns CDR1 SGHNT and CDR2 YYREEE (reference sequence).

This clone was detected only a few times. This chain connects TRBV19 to TRBJ2-7; TRBD2 matches 11 bases. CDR1 and CDR2 (germline): LNHDA, SQIVND (reference sequence). This CDR3 region has 15 residues. Germline trimming cut 1 base from V and 1 base from J; bases unmatched to any gene: 0. As DNA, the CDR3 is TGTGCCAGTAGTATAGGACTAGCGGGATCCTACGAGCAGTACTTC. The encoded protein is CASSIGLAGSYEQYF.

V and J are TRBV19 and TRBJ1-5; D perhaps matches TRBD1 (5 bases). Per germline, CDR1 LNHDA and CDR2 SQIVND (reference sequence). Trimming cost V 7 bases and J 0 bases, with 13 bases left between them. The CDR3 extends over 15 amino acids. The CDR3, as DNA: TGTGCCAGTAAAAGGACACACTCTAGCAATCAGCCCCAGCATTTT. Translated: CASKRTHSSNQPQHF.

On this clone: Sequence at one end of the junction differs from germline and may be a read error. The V gene is TRBV4-2, the J gene TRBJ2-7; TRBD2 matches 11 bases. Germline assignment: CDR1 LGHNA and CDR2 YNFKEQ. CDR3 length equals 17 residues. This CDR3 reads CASSQDLRLAGPYEQYF. CDR3 bases: TGTGCCAGCAGCCAAGATCTAAGACTAGCGGGACCTTACGAGCAGTATTTC.

CDR3 sequence (DNA): TGTGCCAGCAGCCGGGGGAATTCACCCCTCCACTTT. Protein sequence: CASSRGNSPLHF. The chain links TRBV7-2 to TRBJ1-6, with D possibly TRBD1 on 5 matching bases. In germline, CDR1 is SGHTA, CDR2 FQGNSA. V was clipped by 5 bases and J by 7 bases, with 6 bases between them. The CDR3 length is 12 residues. Complete variable domain (other parts from reference TRBV7-2 and TRBJ1-6): GAGVSQSPSNKVTEKGKDVELRCDPISGHTALYWYRQSLGQGLEFLIYFQGNSAPDKSGLPSDRFSAERTGGSVSTLTIQRTQQEDSAVYLCASSRGNSPLHFGNGTRLTVT.

The gene calls are TRBV20-1 and TRBJ1-2; the D gene is possibly TRBD1 (6 bases). With 7 bases removed from V and 7 bases from J, the gap between germline ends came to 13 bases. Germline loops: CDR1 DFQATT, CDR2 SNEGSKA (reference sequence). CDR3 length: 11 residues. The CDR3 DNA follows: TGCAGTGTTCCCAGGGGTTCTGGCTACACCTTC. It specifies CSVPRGSGYTF.

The J gene is TRBJ1-2, the V gene TRBV28, with 9 bases that match TRBD1. CDR3 length: 13 residues. With 7 bases clipped from V and 5 bases from J, the junction kept 5 bases outside the gene matches. Germline V gene sequence: CDR1 MDHEN, CDR2 SYDVKM. CDR3 sequence reads: CASKQGALYGYTF. As DNA, the CDR3 is TGTGCCAGCAAACAGGGGGCCCTGTATGGCTACACCTTC.

This clone came up a few times. The V and J genes are TRBV2 and TRBJ2-7, with no clear D. The CDR3 sequence is 12 residues long. The V end lost 6 bases, the J end lost 4 bases, and 10 bases lay between the germline ends. Germline CDR1 is SNHLY and CDR2 is FYNNEI. The CDR3 DNA is TGTGCCAGCAGCAGTGTATCATACGAGCAGTACTTC. Protein: CASSSVSYEQYF.

The V and J genes are TRBV7-8 and TRBJ2-3, with 10 positions matching TRBD1. This CDR3 comprises 16 residues. V shed 5 bases and J 3 bases; nucleotides not matched to a gene: 8. CDR1 and CDR2 (germline): SGHVS, FQNEAQ. DNA for the CDR3: TGTGCCAGCAGCCCCGACAGGGGGCTGAGGACAGATACGCAGTATTTT. Translating gives CASSPDRGLRTDTQYF.

The J gene is TRBJ1-2, the V gene TRBV11-2; 9 positions match TRBD1. CDR1 and CDR2 (germline): SGHAT, FQNNGV. The CDR3 extends over 16 amino acids. J was trimmed by 4 bases and V by 5 bases; bases with no gene match: 11. The CDR3 sequence is CASSAKTGGPSYGYTF. Here the CDR3 DNA reads TGTGCCAGCAGCGCTAAGACAGGGGGGCCTTCCTATGGCTACACCTTC.

The chain is built from TRBV5-1 and TRBJ1-1; unclear D gene. Per the germline V gene, CDR1 is SGHRS and CDR2 is YFSETQ. V was shortened by 1 base and J by 1 base, with 8 bases between the two germline ends. The CDR3 is 14 amino acids. The CDR3 nucleotides are TGCGCCAGCAGCTTGACACAGACGAACACTGAAGCTTTCTTT. This gives the protein CASSLTQTNTEAFF.

J is TRBJ2-6 and V is TRBV15; 11 bases line up with TRBD1. There are 16 residues in the CDR3. The J segment lost 4 bases and the V segment lost 4 bases, leaving 3 bases of the junction unmatched. In germline, CDR1 is LNHNV, CDR2 YYDKDF (reference sequence). The CDR3 here is CATSKGQGAGANVLTF. CDR3 sequence (DNA): TGTGCCACCAGCAAAGGACAGGGGGCCGGGGCCAACGTCCTGACTTTC. The full variable domain, its missing parts supplied by reference TRBV15 and TRBJ2-6, is DAMVIQNPRYQVTQFGKPVTLSCSQTLNHNVMYWYQQKSSQAPKLLFHYYDKDFNNEADTPDNFQSRRPNTSFCFLDIRSPGLGDTAMYLCATSKGQGAGANVLTFGAGSRLTVL.

The rearrangement uses TRBV7-2 and TRBJ2-7; TRBD1 agrees at 9 bases. CDR1 is SGHTA and CDR2 is FQGNSA in the germline V gene. The CDR3 extends over 15 amino acids. J was trimmed by 4 bases and V by 0 bases; bases with no gene match: 4. The CDR3 loop reads CASSLAGTGYYEQYF. DNA for the CDR3: TGTGCCAGCAGCTTAGCAGGGACAGGGTATTACGAGCAGTACTTC.

In its sample, this clone was seen once. This chain joins TRBV19 and TRBJ2-2; 11 positions agree with TRBD2. After removal of 7 bases from V and 7 bases from J, the junction contained 5 bases not matched to a gene. Germline CDR1 and CDR2: LNHDA and SQIVND (reference sequence). The CDR3 consists of 14 residues. CDR3: CASTPLAGVGELFF. CDR3 DNA: TGTGCCAGTACTCCACTAGCGGGAGTCGGGGAGCTGTTTTTT.

V and J are TRBV5-1 and TRBJ2-2; 11 nucleotides agree with TRBD2. The germline V gene has CDR1 SGHRS and CDR2 YFSETQ. Trimming took 5 bases from V and 4 from J; bases not matched to a gene: 7. The CDR3 is made up of 16 amino acids. CDR3 bases: TGCGCCAGCAGGGCCCTAGCGGGAGGAGTCACCGGGGAGCTGTTTTTT. This translates into CASRALAGGVTGELFF.

This rearrangement joins TRBV9 to TRBJ2-6; TRBD2 matches at 7 bases. Germline V gene lookup returns CDR1 SGDLS and CDR2 YYNGEE. There are 19 residues in the CDR3. V was pared by 3 bases and J by 1 base, with 13 bases of the junction left unmatched. Here the CDR3 reads CASSETLQGGESGANVLTF. CDR3 sequence (DNA): TGTGCCAGCAGCGAAACCCTCCAGGGAGGGGAGTCTGGGGCCAACGTCCTGACTTTC.